Listed here are 5 T cell receptor beta chains from one sample, sequenced in a study of T cells after yellow fever vaccination. TCRdb re-called the 5' RACE reads through MiXCR, storing one row per CDR3 protein. Of a few hundred thousand distinct CDR3 sequences listed, approximately 4% were seen once; the top ten hold roughly 24%. Sequencing used PBMCs, obtained 5 days after the yellow fever booster vaccination. These receptor sequences come from a man aged 18 to 29 who received the YFV17D yellow fever vaccine.

This clonotype was seen a handful of times. The genes are TRBV7-9 and TRBJ2-7; 7 bases map to TRBD2. The CDR3 length is 15 residues. Germline CDR1 SEHNR, CDR2 FQNEAQ (reference sequence). Trimming took 3 bases from V and 2 from J; bases not matched to a gene: 7. The CDR3 DNA follows: TGTGCCAGCAGCTTCGCTAGCGGATCTACCTACGAGCAGTACGTC. Translated: CASSFASGSTYEQYV.

At least ten counts were recorded for this clonotype. The genes are TRBV24-1 and TRBJ2-3; D ambiguous. The CDR3 is 11 residues long. With 6 bases removed from V and 3 bases from J, the gap between germline ends came to 3 bases. From germline, CDR1 is KGHDR and CDR2 SFDVKD. The CDR3 DNA reads TGTGCCACCAGTTCTACAGATACGCAGTATTTT. As protein: CATSSTDTQYF.

In this sample, this clonotype turned up a few times. This chain connects TRBV5-1 to TRBJ1-5; perhaps TRBD1 as D (5 bases). Germline CDR1 is SGHRS and CDR2 is YFSETQ. Trimming removed 0 bases at V and 0 bases at J, with 10 bases between. The CDR3 has 16 residues. The CDR3 region has the DNA TGCGCCAGCAGCTTGGAGGGACCTTATAGCAATCAGCCCCAGCATTTT. It encodes CASSLEGPYSNQPQHF.

This clonotype was observed many times. The chain uses TRBV9 and TRBJ2-2, with a possible D match to TRBD2 (5 bases). Germline assignment: CDR1 SGDLS and CDR2 YYNGEE. The CDR3 contains 16 residues. Trimming removed 0 bases at V and 3 bases at J, with 12 bases between. This CDR3 is CASSVEIGVDTGELFF. The CDR3 DNA is TGTGCCAGCAGCGTAGAGATCGGGGTGGACACCGGGGAGCTGTTTTTT.

V is TRBV7-9 and J is TRBJ2-1, with D tentatively TRBD1 or TRBD2 (5 bases each). CDR1 and CDR2 from the germline V gene are SEHNR and FQNEAQ (reference sequence). The CDR3 is made up of 16 amino acids. Trimming shortened V by 2 bases and J by 8 bases, and 19 bases separated the two germline ends. CDR3 residues: CASSLIRAGAVDEQFF. The CDR3 DNA reads as TGTGCCAGCAGCTTAATCAGGGCCGGGGCTGTGGATGAGCAGTTCTTC. The complete variable domain, with remaining parts taken from reference TRBV7-9 and TRBJ2-1, reads DTGVSQNPRHKITKRGQNVTFRCDPISEHNRLYWYRQTLGQGPEFLTYFQNEAQLEKSRLLSDRFSAERPKGSFSTLEIQRTEQGDSAMYLCASSLIRAGAVDEQFFGPGTRLTVL.